The 31 T cell receptor beta chains listed next were all sequenced from one sample in a study of blood T cell repertoires in COVID-19. TCRdb's table, derived via immunoSEQ multiplex PCR, lists solely in-frame clones and lacks some. The repertoire holds roughly 68,000 clones, with around 90% as singletons. The sequencing sample was made of peripheral blood. These receptors were obtained from a man aged 45-60 years with acute or convalescent COVID-19.

V gene TRBV30 combines with J gene TRBJ2-6, with TRBD2 matching over 11 bases. This CDR3 comprises 17 residues. V trimming: 4 bases; J trimming: 0 bases; junction bases outside the gene matches: 5. Germline lookup yields CDR1 GTSNPN and CDR2 SVGIG (reference sequence). The CDR3 sequence is CAWTRLAGRSGANVLTF. CDR3 coding DNA: TGTGCCTGGACTAGACTAGCGGGGCGCTCTGGGGCCAACGTCCTGACTTTC. The whole variable domain, filled in from reference TRBV30 and TRBJ2-6, reads SQTIHQWPATLVQPVGSPLSLECTVEGTSNPNLYWYRQAAGRGLQLLFYSVGIGQISSEVPQNLSASRPQDRQFILSSKKLLLSDSGFYLCAWTRLAGRSGANVLTFGAGSRLTVL.

The chain joins TRBV24-1 to TRBJ2-7; 9 bases are a match to TRBD2. The CDR3 covers 14 residues. The trim removed 5 bases at V and 4 bases at J, leaving 5 bases unmatched. Per the germline V gene, CDR1 is KGHDR and CDR2 is SFDVKD. The CDR3 region is CATSGSGGSYEQYF. The CDR3 DNA is TGTGCCACCAGTGGCAGCGGGGGGTCATACGAGCAGTACTTC.

The chain couples TRBV19 to TRBJ1-2; TRBD1 matches at 10 bases. After removal of 7 bases from V and 3 bases from J, the junction contained 5 bases not matched to a gene. The CDR3 is 14 residues long. CDR1 and CDR2 (germline): LNHDA, SQIVND (reference sequence). CDR3 region: CASTRTGGDYGYTF. The CDR3 DNA reads TGTGCCAGTACCCGGACAGGGGGAGACTATGGCTACACCTTC.

This chain links TRBV5-1 with TRBJ2-6, with a weak D call TRBD1 (6 bases). V lost 1 base and J 1 base, leaving 9 bases between the germline ends. The CDR3 extends over 16 amino acids. Germline values: CDR1 SGHRS, CDR2 YFSETQ. CDR3 region: CASSLTGQSGANVLTF. The CDR3 DNA follows: TGCGCCAGCAGCTTGACCGGACAGTCTGGGGCCAACGTCCTGACTTTC.

The chain couples TRBV15 to TRBJ2-1; tentatively, D is TRBD1 (5 bases). V gave up 0 bases and J gave up 4 bases, with 10 bases separating them. Germline assignment: CDR1 LNHNV and CDR2 YYDKDF (reference sequence). The CDR3 runs to 15 residues. Here the CDR3 reads CATSRDNRLYNEQFF. In nucleotides, the CDR3 is TGTGCCACCAGCAGAGATAACAGGTTGTACAATGAGCAGTTCTTC.

The CDR3 spells CASQDPGGKQFF. Written as DNA, the CDR3 is TGTGCCAGCCAAGACCCAGGCGGGAAGCAGTTCTTC. The chain joins TRBV27 to TRBJ2-1; perhaps TRBD2 as D (6 bases). The CDR3 is made up of 12 amino acids. V lost 8 bases, J lost 11 bases, and 16 bases lay in between. Germline V gene data show CDR1 as MNHEY and CDR2 as SMNVEV (reference sequence).

The genes are TRBV11-2 and TRBJ2-5; 9 nucleotides match TRBD1. The length of the CDR3 is 15 residues. Germline V gene sequence: CDR1 SGHAT, CDR2 FQNNGV. V dropped 6 bases and J dropped 2; count of bases not matched to a gene: 7. The CDR3 loop is CASRRDRVGQETQYF. The DNA of the CDR3 is TGTGCCAGCAGGAGGGACAGGGTCGGGCAAGAGACCCAGTACTTC.

CDR3 in DNA: TGTGCCAGTGTAACAGGGGCAGGGAACACTGAAGCTTTCTTT. It yields the protein CASVTGAGNTEAFF. The rearrangement joins TRBV25-1 to TRBJ1-1; 7 positions match TRBD1. Per the germline V gene, CDR1 is MGHDK and CDR2 is SYGVNS. After removal of 9 bases from V and 1 base from J, the junction contained 8 bases not matched to a gene. This CDR3 comprises 14 residues.

The chain joins TRBV21-1 to TRBJ2-3; the table's D call of TRBD1 was not tested on the DNA. TRBV21-1 is marked as a pseudogene. This CDR3 comprises 17 residues. The CDR3 DNA follows: TGTGCCAGCAGCCCTGGACAGGGAAAACTTCGCACAGATACGCAGTATTTT. As protein: CASSPGQGKLRTDTQYF.

The V and J genes are TRBV6-5 and TRBJ1-2, with D perhaps TRBD1 (5 bases). Trimming took off 0 bases at V and 0 bases at J, with 11 bases between the two ends. This CDR3 comprises 16 residues. Per germline, CDR1 MNHEY and CDR2 SVGAGI. The CDR3 region is CASSYSYRIANYGYTF. Here the CDR3 DNA reads TGTGCCAGCAGTTACTCGTACAGGATAGCTAACTATGGCTACACCTTC.

The V and J genes are TRBV5-1 and TRBJ2-2, with 9 bases identical to TRBD1. CDR3 length: 16 residues. Germline CDR1 and CDR2: SGHRS and YFSETQ. Trimming cost V 3 bases and J 6 bases; bases outside gene matches: 9. DNA of the CDR3: TGCGCCAGCAGCTCTAGGACAGGGGATGGTTCCGGGGAGCTGTTTTTT. It specifies CASSSRTGDGSGELFF.

The chain carries TRBV7-3 and TRBJ2-4; D perhaps matches TRBD2 (5 bases). Germline V gives CDR1 SGHTA, CDR2 FQGTGA. This CDR3 contains 15 residues. Trimming stripped 5 bases from V and 8 bases from J, with 19 bases between. This chain's CDR3 is CASSLQPPGNDIQYF. CDR3 DNA sequence: TGTGCCAGCAGCCTCCAACCTCCGGGGAATGACATTCAGTACTTC.

The chain joins TRBV2 to TRBJ2-5; no clear D. Germline V lookup: CDR1 SNHLY, CDR2 FYNNEI. Trimming removed 3 bases at V and 3 bases at J, with 11 bases between. CDR3 length equals 14 residues. The CDR3 DNA follows: TGTGCCAGCAGTGAGTGGCAGAATAAAGAGACCCAGTACTTC. Translation gives CASSEWQNKETQYF.

V is TRBV3-1 (or the pseudogene TRBV3-2) and J is TRBJ2-7; D unresolved. From germline, CDR1 is LGHDT and CDR2 YNNKEL (reference sequence). V was clipped by 5 bases and J by 6 bases, with 14 bases between them. This CDR3 comprises 13 residues. CDR3 loop: CASSARVSSEQYF. The CDR3 DNA sequence: TGTGCCAGCAGCGCCCGGGTCTCAAGCGAGCAGTACTTC.

The chain links TRBV30 to TRBJ1-2; D might be TRBD1 (6 bases). The germline V and J ends were trimmed by 2 bases and 10 bases, with 14 bases remaining between them. In germline, CDR1 is GTSNPN, CDR2 SVGIG (reference sequence). This CDR3 comprises 12 residues. Here the CDR3 reads CAWSTGMQDYTF. CDR3 nucleotide sequence: TGTGCCTGGAGTACAGGGATGCAAGACTACACCTTC.

The chain employs TRBV18 and TRBJ2-2; tentatively, D is TRBD2 (5 bases). This CDR3 spans 16 amino acids. V was pared by 0 bases and J by 1 base, with 9 bases between. Germline values: CDR1 KGHSH, CDR2 LQKENI. CDR3 region: CASSPPSRGNTGELFF. In DNA form, the CDR3 reads TGTGCCAGCTCACCACCGTCCCGGGGGAACACCGGGGAGCTGTTTTTT.

This rearrangement joins TRBV9 to TRBJ2-3; 7 nucleotides align to TRBD2. CDR1 is SGDLS, CDR2 YYNGEE, per germline. This CDR3 contains 15 residues. The V gene end was trimmed by 0 bases and the J gene end by 2 bases; junction bases not matched to a gene: 3. CDR3 DNA sequence: TGTGCCAGCAGCGTAGACGGGGGGTACACAGATACGCAGTATTTT. Translated: CASSVDGGYTDTQYF.

The chain employs TRBV30 and TRBJ2-5; D unclear. The CDR3 is 12 residues long. V lost 2 bases to trimming and J lost 5 bases, with 9 bases between them. CDR1 is GTSNPN, CDR2 SVGIG, per germline (reference sequence). This CDR3 is CAWSRVIETQYF. DNA for the CDR3: TGTGCCTGGAGTCGGGTGATCGAGACCCAGTACTTC.

The V call is TRBV7-2, the J call TRBJ2-1; D may be TRBD2 (6 bases). This CDR3 comprises 15 residues. Per germline, CDR1 SGHTA and CDR2 FQGNSA. V shed 6 bases and J shed 4 bases, with 16 bases lying between them. Here the CDR3 reads CASRNNRGSYNEQFF. The CDR3 DNA sequence: TGTGCCAGCAGAAACAACCGGGGGTCGTACAATGAGCAGTTCTTC.

The rearrangement uses TRBV5-5 and TRBJ1-1; perhaps TRBD1 as D (6 bases). Germline V lookup: CDR1 SGHKS, CDR2 YYEKEE (reference sequence). Trimming removed 2 bases from V and 6 bases from J, with 14 bases in between. The CDR3 extends over 14 amino acids. In DNA form, the CDR3 reads TGTGCCAGCAGCTTTGGCGGGGGCAGCGCTGAAGCTTTCTTT. Amino acid sequence: CASSFGGGSAEAFF. The whole variable domain, remainder taken from reference TRBV5-5 and TRBJ1-1, is DAGVTQSPTHLIKTRGQQVTLRCSPISGHKSVSWYQQVLGQGPQFIFQYYEKEERGRGNFPDRFSARQFPNYSSELNVNALLLGDSALYLCASSFGGGSAEAFFGQGTRLTVV.

The chain has TRBV6-2 or TRBV6-3 and TRBJ1-5; D might be TRBD1 (5 bases). CDR3 length equals 15 residues. Per the germline V gene, CDR1 is MNHEY and CDR2 is SVGEGT. Trimming removed 2 bases at V and 6 bases at J, with 14 bases between. CDR3 nucleotides: TGTGCCAGCAGTTACGGTGGGAGGGGAGGTCAGCCCCAGCATTTT. Translating gives CASSYGGRGGQPQHF.

The chain couples TRBV3-1 (or the pseudogene TRBV3-2) to TRBJ1-4; TRBD1 is a possible D gene (5 bases). This CDR3 has 14 amino acids. Germline loops: CDR1 LGHDT, CDR2 YNNKEL (reference sequence). Trimming cost V 1 base and J 4 bases, with 7 bases left between them. The CDR3 sequence is CASSQGQSNEKLFF. CDR3 coding DNA: TGTGCCAGCAGCCAAGGACAGAGTAATGAAAAACTGTTTTTT.

This chain connects TRBV3-1 (or the pseudogene TRBV3-2) to TRBJ1-2; unclear D gene. Deletions cut 4 bases from V and 3 bases from J, with 9 bases between. Germline-derived CDR1 and CDR2 are LGHDT and YNNKEL (reference sequence). CDR3 length equals 13 residues. In DNA, the CDR3 is TGTGCCAGCAGCCCCGGGAACTACTATGGCTACACCTTC. Translating it yields CASSPGNYYGYTF.

J is TRBJ2-2 and V is TRBV6-4; 7 bases line up with TRBD1. Germline values: CDR1 MRHNA, CDR2 SNTAGT. This CDR3 comprises 14 residues. J was trimmed by 5 bases and V by 3 bases; bases with no gene match: 3. In DNA form, the CDR3 reads TGTGCCAGCAGTGAAGGGGGCTGGACCGGGGAGCTGTTTTTT. This encodes CASSEGGWTGELFF.

This chain joins TRBV13 and TRBJ2-1; perhaps TRBD1 as D (6 bases). Trimming pared 1 base from V and 7 bases from J, leaving 8 bases between. The CDR3 contains 13 residues. Per germline, CDR1 PRHDT and CDR2 FYEKMQ (reference sequence). CDR3: CASSLVGGNEQFF. The CDR3 DNA is TGTGCCAGCAGCTTAGTAGGGGGTAATGAGCAGTTCTTC.

The rearrangement links TRBV6-6 to TRBJ1-5; no clear D gene. The CDR3 sequence is 14 residues long. The ends were cut back, 2 bases at V and 0 bases at J, with 5 bases in the middle. Germline CDR1 and CDR2: MNHNY and SVGAGI (reference sequence). The CDR3 sequence is CASSYEVSNQPQHF. The CDR3 DNA sequence: TGTGCCAGCAGTTACGAGGTTAGCAATCAGCCCCAGCATTTT.

To note about this clone: One end of the junction fails to match germline, which may point to a read error. The V call is TRBV13, the J call TRBJ1-6; D call uncertain. The CDR3 contains 15 residues. Germline CDR1 and CDR2: PRHDT and FYEKMQ (reference sequence). The CDR3 reads CVSSSSGADNSPLHF. The CDR3 DNA reads as TGTGTCAGCAGCTCCAGTGGCGCGGATAATTCACCCCTCCACTTT. Full variable domain (remainder filled in from reference TRBV13 and TRBJ1-6): AAGVIQSPRHLIKEKRETATLKCYPIPRHDTVYWYQQGPGQDPQFLISFYEKMQSDKGSIPDRFSAQQFSDYHSELNMSSLELGDSALYFCVSSSSGADNSPLHFGNGTRLTVT.

This clone was recorded only once. The chain has TRBV6-6 and TRBJ2-1; 11 nucleotides match TRBD1. Germline CDR1 is MNHNY and CDR2 is SVGAGI (reference sequence). The V gene end was trimmed by 5 bases and the J gene end by 5 bases; junction bases not matched to a gene: 2. This CDR3 contains 14 residues. CDR3 residues: CASSGQGAHNEQFF. The DNA of the CDR3 is TGTGCCAGCAGTGGACAGGGGGCGCACAATGAGCAGTTCTTC.

The rearrangement joins TRBV4-1 to TRBJ1-5; 8 bases align to TRBD1. This CDR3 has 17 amino acids. Unmatched junction bases numbered 8, after V lost 4 bases and J lost 0 bases. CDR1 and CDR2 from the germline V gene are MGHRA and YSYEKL. The CDR3 is CASSPGTGSNSNQPQHF. CDR3 coding DNA: TGCGCCAGCAGCCCAGGGACAGGTTCCAATAGCAATCAGCCCCAGCATTTT.

The chain employs TRBV9 and TRBJ1-5, with D possibly TRBD1 on 5 matching bases. The germline V and J ends were trimmed by 0 bases and 8 bases, with 9 bases remaining between them. This CDR3 is built from 13 residues. Germline V gene sequence: CDR1 SGDLS, CDR2 YYNGEE. The CDR3 loop is CASSVVQGKPQHF. CDR3 DNA: TGTGCCAGCAGCGTAGTTCAGGGTAAGCCCCAGCATTTT.

This clone turned up a few times. The chain recombines TRBV18 with TRBJ1-5; the D is unclear. The V end was cut by 0 bases, the J end by 3 bases, with 12 bases between. CDR1 and CDR2 from the germline V gene are KGHSH and LQKENI. CDR3 length: 16 residues. This CDR3 is CASSPPGSGYNQPQHF. DNA for the CDR3: TGTGCCAGCTCACCACCGGGTTCGGGTTACAATCAGCCCCAGCATTTT. Full variable domain (outside the CDR3, taken from reference TRBV18 and TRBJ1-5): NAGVMQNPRHLVRRRGQEARLRCSPMKGHSHVYWYRQLPEEGLKFMVYLQKENIIDESGMPKERFSAEFPKEGPSILRIQQVVRGDSAAYFCASSPPGSGYNQPQHFGDGTRLSIL.